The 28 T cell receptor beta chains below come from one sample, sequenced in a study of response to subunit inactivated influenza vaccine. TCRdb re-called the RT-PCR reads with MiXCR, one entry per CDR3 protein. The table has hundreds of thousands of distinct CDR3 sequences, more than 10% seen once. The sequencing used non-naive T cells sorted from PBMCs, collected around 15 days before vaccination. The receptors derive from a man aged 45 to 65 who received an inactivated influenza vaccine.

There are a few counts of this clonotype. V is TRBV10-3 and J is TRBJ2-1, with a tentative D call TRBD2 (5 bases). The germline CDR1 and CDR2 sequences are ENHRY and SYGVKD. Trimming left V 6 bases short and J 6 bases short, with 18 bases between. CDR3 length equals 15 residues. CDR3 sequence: CAIRKDGVWGNEQFF. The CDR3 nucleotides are TGTGCCATCAGGAAGGACGGGGTTTGGGGCAATGAGCAGTTCTTC.

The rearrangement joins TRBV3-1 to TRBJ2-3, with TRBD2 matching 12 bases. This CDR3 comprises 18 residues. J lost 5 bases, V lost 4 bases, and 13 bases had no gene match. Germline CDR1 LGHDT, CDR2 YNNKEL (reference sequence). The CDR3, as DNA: TGTGCCAGCAGCCGTTCGGGACTAGCGGGCTTTCTGGGAGATACGCAGTATTTT. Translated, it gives CASSRSGLAGFLGDTQYF.

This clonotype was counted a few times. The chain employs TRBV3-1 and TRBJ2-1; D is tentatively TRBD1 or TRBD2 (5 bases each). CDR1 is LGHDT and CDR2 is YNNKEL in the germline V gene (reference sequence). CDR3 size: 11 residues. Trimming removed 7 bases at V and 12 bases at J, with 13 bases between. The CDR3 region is CASTGTTVQFF. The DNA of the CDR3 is TGTGCCAGCACCGGGACCACGGTGCAGTTCTTC.

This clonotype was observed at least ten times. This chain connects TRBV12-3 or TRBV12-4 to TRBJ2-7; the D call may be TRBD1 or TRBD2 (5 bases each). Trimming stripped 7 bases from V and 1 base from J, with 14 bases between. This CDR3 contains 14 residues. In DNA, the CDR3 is TGTGCCAGCACCCGAGGGGACGATTCCTACGAGCAGTACTTC. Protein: CASTRGDDSYEQYF.

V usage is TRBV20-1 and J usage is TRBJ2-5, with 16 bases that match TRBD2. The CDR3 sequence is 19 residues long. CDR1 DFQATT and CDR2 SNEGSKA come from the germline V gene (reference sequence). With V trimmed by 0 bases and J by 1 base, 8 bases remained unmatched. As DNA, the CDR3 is TGCAGTGCTAGAGATCATAGGGGGACTAGCGGGAGGGCCCAAGAGACCCAGTACTTC. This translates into CSARDHRGTSGRAQETQYF.

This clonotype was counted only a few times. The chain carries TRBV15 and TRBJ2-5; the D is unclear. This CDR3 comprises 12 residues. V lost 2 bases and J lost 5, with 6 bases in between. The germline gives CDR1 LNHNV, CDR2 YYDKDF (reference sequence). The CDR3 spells CATSRRGETQYF. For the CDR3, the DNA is TGTGCCACCAGCAGACGAGGCGAGACCCAGTACTTC.

The CDR3 loop reads CSARSRTSGLANTGELFF. In DNA form, the CDR3 reads TGCAGTGCTAGGTCTAGGACTAGCGGCCTAGCGAACACCGGGGAGCTGTTTTTT. The chain employs TRBV20-1 and TRBJ2-2, with TRBD2 matching over 10 bases. V lost 3 bases to trimming and J lost 0 bases; unmatched junction nucleotides: 10. The CDR3 extends over 18 amino acids. The germline CDR1 and CDR2 sequences are DFQATT and SNEGSKA (reference sequence).

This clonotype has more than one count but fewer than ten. This chain's CDR3 is CSANRLTYEQYF. CDR3 nucleotides: TGCAGTGCTAACAGGCTCACCTACGAGCAGTACTTC. J is TRBJ2-7 and V is TRBV20-1; weak D call: TRBD1 (5 bases). Per the germline V gene, CDR1 is DFQATT and CDR2 is SNEGSKA (reference sequence). CDR3 length: 12 amino acids. Between the trimmed V and J ends, which lost 4 bases and 2 bases, there was a span of 9 bases.

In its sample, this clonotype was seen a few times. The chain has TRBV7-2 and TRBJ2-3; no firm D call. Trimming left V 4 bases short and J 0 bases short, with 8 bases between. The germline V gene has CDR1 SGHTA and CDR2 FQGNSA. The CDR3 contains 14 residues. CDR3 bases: TGTGCCAGCAGCTCCACACGTAGCACAGATACGCAGTATTTT. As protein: CASSSTRSTDTQYF.

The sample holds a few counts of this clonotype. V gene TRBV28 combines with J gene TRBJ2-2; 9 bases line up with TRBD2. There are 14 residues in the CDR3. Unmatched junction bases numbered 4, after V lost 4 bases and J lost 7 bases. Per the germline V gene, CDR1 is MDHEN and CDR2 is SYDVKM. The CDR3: CASSWTSVNGELFF. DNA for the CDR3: TGTGCCAGCAGTTGGACTAGCGTTAACGGGGAGCTGTTTTTT.

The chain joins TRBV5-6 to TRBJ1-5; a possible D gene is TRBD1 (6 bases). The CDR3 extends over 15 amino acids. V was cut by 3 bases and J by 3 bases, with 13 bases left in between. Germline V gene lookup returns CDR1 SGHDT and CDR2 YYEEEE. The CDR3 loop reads CASSSTGTNNQPQHF. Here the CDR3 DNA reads TGTGCCAGCAGCTCTACCGGGACAAACAATCAGCCCCAGCATTTT.

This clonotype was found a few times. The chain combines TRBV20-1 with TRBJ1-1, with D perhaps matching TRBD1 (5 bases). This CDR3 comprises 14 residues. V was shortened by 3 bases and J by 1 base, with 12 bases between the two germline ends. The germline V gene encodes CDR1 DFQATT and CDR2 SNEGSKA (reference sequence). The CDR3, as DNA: TGCAGTGCTAGGTGGGGGGGAAAGAACACTGAAGCTTTCTTT. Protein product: CSARWGGKNTEAFF.

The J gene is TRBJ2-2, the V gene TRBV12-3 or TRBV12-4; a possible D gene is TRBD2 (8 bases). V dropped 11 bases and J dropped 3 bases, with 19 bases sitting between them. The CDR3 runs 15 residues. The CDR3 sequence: CAATREGADTGELFF. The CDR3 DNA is TGTGCCGCGACCCGGGAGGGGGCCGACACCGGGGAGCTGTTTTTT.

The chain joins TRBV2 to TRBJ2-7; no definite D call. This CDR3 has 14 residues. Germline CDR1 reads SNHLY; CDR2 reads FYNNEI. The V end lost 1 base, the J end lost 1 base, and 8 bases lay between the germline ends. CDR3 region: CASSEVVGSYEQYF. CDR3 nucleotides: TGTGCCAGCAGTGAAGTGGTCGGGTCCTACGAGCAGTACTTC.

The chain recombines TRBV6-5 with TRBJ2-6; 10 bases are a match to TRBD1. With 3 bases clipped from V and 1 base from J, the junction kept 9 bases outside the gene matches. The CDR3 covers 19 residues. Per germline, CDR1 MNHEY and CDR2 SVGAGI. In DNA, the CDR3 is TGTGCCAGCAGTTATGCCCAGGGACAGGGGAGATCTGGGGCCAACGTCCTGACTTTC. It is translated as CASSYAQGQGRSGANVLTF.

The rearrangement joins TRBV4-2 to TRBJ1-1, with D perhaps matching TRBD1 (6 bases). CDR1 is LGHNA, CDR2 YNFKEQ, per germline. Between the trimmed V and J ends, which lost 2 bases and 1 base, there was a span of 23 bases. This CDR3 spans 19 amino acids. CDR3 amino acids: CASSQPRWGRGLGNTEAFF. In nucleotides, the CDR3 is TGTGCCAGCAGCCAACCCCGCTGGGGGCGAGGTTTGGGGAACACTGAAGCTTTCTTT.

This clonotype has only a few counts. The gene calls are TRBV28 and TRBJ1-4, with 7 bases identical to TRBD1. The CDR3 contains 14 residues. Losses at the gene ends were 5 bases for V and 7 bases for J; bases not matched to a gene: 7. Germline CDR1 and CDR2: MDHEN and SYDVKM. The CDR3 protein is CASSQQGRSEKLFF. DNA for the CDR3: TGTGCCAGCAGTCAACAGGGGAGGAGTGAAAAACTGTTTTTT.

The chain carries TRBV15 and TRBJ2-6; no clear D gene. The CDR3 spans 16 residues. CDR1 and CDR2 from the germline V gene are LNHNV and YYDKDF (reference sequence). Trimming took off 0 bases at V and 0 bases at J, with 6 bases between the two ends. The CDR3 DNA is TGTGCCACCAGCAGAGATCCGGCCTCTGGGGCCAACGTCCTGACTTTC. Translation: CATSRDPASGANVLTF. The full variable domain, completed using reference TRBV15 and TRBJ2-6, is DAMVIQNPRYQVTQFGKPVTLSCSQTLNHNVMYWYQQKSSQAPKLLFHYYDKDFNNEADTPDNFQSRRPNTSFCFLDIRSPGLGDTAMYLCATSRDPASGANVLTFGAGSRLTVL.

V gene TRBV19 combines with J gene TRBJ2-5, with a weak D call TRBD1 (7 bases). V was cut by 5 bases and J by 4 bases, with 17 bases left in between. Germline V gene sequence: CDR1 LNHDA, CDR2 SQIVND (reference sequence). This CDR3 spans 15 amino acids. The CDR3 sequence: CASSEGAGRGETQYF. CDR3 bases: TGTGCCAGTAGTGAGGGGGCGGGAAGGGGAGAGACCCAGTACTTC.

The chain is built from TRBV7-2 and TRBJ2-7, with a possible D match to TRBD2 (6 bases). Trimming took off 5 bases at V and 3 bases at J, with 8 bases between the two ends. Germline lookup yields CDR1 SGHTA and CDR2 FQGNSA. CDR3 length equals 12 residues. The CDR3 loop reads CASSAGLYEQYF. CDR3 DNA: TGTGCCAGCAGCGCGGGGCTCTACGAGCAGTACTTC.

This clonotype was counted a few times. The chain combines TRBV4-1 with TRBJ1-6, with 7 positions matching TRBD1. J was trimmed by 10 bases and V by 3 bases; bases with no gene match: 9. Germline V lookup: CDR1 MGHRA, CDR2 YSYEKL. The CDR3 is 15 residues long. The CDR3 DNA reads TGCGCCAGCAGCCAGTACAGGGGCGGGGGATCACCCCTCCACTTT. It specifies CASSQYRGGGSPLHF.

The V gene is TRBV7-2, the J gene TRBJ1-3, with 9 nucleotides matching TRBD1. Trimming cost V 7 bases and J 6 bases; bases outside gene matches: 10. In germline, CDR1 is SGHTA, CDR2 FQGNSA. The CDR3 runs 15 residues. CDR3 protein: CASTLGTGLANTIYF. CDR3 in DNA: TGTGCCAGCACGCTTGGGACAGGGTTGGCAAACACCATATATTTT.

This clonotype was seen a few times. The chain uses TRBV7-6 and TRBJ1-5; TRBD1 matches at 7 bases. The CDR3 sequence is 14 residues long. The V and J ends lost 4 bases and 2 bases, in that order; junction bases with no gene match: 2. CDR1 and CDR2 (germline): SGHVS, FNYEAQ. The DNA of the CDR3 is TGTGCCAGCAGCTACCAGGGGGGCAATCAGCCCCAGCATTTT. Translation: CASSYQGGNQPQHF.

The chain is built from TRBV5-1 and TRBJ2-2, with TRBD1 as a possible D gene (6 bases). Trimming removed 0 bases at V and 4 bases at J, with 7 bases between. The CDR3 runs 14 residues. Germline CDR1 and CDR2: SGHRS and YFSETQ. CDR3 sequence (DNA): TGCGCCAGCAGCTTGGAACAGGGCACCGGGGAGCTGTTTTTT. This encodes CASSLEQGTGELFF.

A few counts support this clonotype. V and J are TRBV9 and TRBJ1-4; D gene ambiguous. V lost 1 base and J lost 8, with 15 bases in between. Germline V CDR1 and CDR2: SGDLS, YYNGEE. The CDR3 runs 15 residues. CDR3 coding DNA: TGTGCCAGCAGCGTAAGCACTGGACGATCAGAAAAACTGTTTTTT. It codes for CASSVSTGRSEKLFF.

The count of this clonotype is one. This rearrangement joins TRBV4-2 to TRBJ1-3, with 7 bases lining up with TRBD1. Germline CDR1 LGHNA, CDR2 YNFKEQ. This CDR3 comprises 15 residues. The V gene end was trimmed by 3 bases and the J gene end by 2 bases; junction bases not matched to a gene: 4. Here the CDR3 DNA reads TGTGCCAGCAGCCAGGACAGGTGGGCTGGAAACACCATATATTTT. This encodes CASSQDRWAGNTIYF.

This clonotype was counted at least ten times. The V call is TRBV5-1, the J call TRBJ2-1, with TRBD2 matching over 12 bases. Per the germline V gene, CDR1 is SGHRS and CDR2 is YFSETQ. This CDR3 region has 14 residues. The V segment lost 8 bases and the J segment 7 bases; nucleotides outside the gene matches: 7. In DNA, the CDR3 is TGCGCCAGTTCGACTAGCGGGAGAGGTAATGAGCAGTTCTTC. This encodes CASSTSGRGNEQFF.

The CDR3 sequence is CATSMGRGKGQPQHF. For the CDR3, the DNA is TGTGCCACCAGCATGGGACGGGGAAAAGGGCAGCCCCAGCATTTT. The J gene is TRBJ1-5, the V gene TRBV15; possibly TRBD1 for D (5 bases). V was cut by 4 bases and J by 7 bases, with 17 bases left in between. This CDR3 comprises 15 residues. CDR1 and CDR2 (germline): LNHNV, YYDKDF (reference sequence).